The 28 T cell receptor beta chains listed next were all sequenced from one sample in a study of shared clonotypes between healthy human individuals (dated by TCRdb to the early 2020s). Receptors were amplified or captured by the immunoSEQ multiplex PCR assay. Not all clones reach the TCRdb copy of this immuneACCESS table, which keeps in-frame sequences only. Checked studies attribute under half of the gap to unresolved V genes and leave the rest unexplained. The table for this sample lists roughly 2,500,000 clones; 80% to 95% of them were counted only once. Clones ranked in the top ten supply about 0.38% of the sample. Sequenced material: naive CD4+ T cells from PBMCs. Read against the paper, the sample's cell subset or site label means: CD45RA+ positively selected. These receptors came from a man between 18 and 35 years old in good health. Some clones in this sample may be carry-over from other donors' samples.

The chain is built from TRBV7-2 and TRBJ1-2; a possible D gene is TRBD1 (6 bases). Trimming left V 5 bases short and J 8 bases short, with 15 bases between. The CDR3 loop spans 13 amino acids. Germline-derived CDR1 and CDR2 are SGHTA and FQGNSA. The CDR3: CASSRDTEGGYTF. In DNA form, the CDR3 reads TGTGCCAGCAGCCGGGACACCGAGGGGGGCTACACCTTC.

The V call is TRBV6-1, the J call TRBJ2-2, with a weak D call TRBD1 (6 bases). Trimming removed 2 bases from V and 7 bases from J, with 14 bases in between. Germline CDR1 and CDR2: MNHNS and SASEGT. CDR3 length: 15 amino acids. CDR3 bases: TGTGCCAGCAGTGAAAGGACAGCCAGGGTCGGGGAGCTGTTTTTT. Translated: CASSERTARVGELFF.

The chain has TRBV29-1 and TRBJ1-2; 7 bases agree with TRBD1. CDR3 length equals 13 residues. V gave up 7 bases and J gave up 4 bases; unmatched junction bases: 9. CDR1 is SQVTM, CDR2 ANQGSEA, per germline. CDR3: CSAGTAVGYGYTF. CDR3 sequence (DNA): TGCAGCGCCGGGACAGCCGTCGGCTATGGCTACACCTTC.

V and J are TRBV7-8 and TRBJ1-1; 10 bases fit TRBD1. V shed 1 base and J 6 bases; nucleotides not matched to a gene: 5. CDR3 length equals 15 residues. Germline V gene data show CDR1 as SGHVS and CDR2 as FQNEAQ. CDR3 DNA sequence: TGTGCCAGCAGCTTAGGTCGGACAGGGGGTTCTGAAGCTTTCTTT. This encodes CASSLGRTGGSEAFF. Combining the CDR3 with reference TRBV7-8 and TRBJ1-1 gives the whole variable domain GAGVSQSPRYKVAKRGQDVALRCDPISGHVSLFWYQQALGQGPEFLTYFQNEAQLDKSGLPSDRFFAERPEGSVSTLKIQRTQQEDSAVYLCASSLGRTGGSEAFFGQGTRLTVV.

The gene calls are TRBV7-2 and TRBJ2-1; no definite D call. The V end was cut by 5 bases, the J end by 4 bases, with 18 bases between. Germline assignment: CDR1 SGHTA and CDR2 FQGNSA. CDR3 size: 16 residues. The CDR3 reads CASSPQTLVAYNEQFF. CDR3 sequence (DNA): TGTGCCAGCAGCCCGCAAACCCTAGTCGCGTACAATGAGCAGTTCTTC. The whole variable domain, filled in from reference TRBV7-2 and TRBJ2-1, reads GAGVSQSPSNKVTEKGKDVELRCDPISGHTALYWYRQSLGQGLEFLIYFQGNSAPDKSGLPSDRFSAERTGGSVSTLTIQRTQQEDSAVYLCASSPQTLVAYNEQFFGPGTRLTVL.

Details on this clone: Different DNA sequences within this sample yield the same CDR3. The V gene is TRBV2, the J gene TRBJ2-7, with D maybe TRBD2 (7 bases). V was shortened by 2 bases and J by 6 bases, with 8 bases between the two germline ends. Germline V lookup: CDR1 SNHLY, CDR2 FYNNEI. CDR3 length equals 12 residues. The CDR3 here is CASSERGGEQYF. CDR3 DNA sequence: TGTGCCAGCAGTGAAAGGGGGGGCGAGCAGTACTTC.

The chain links TRBV5-4 to TRBJ1-2, with TRBD1 matching over 10 bases. J gave up 8 bases and V 0 bases, and 4 bases lay outside the gene matches. This CDR3 contains 14 residues. Looked up from germline, CDR1 is SGHNT and CDR2 is YYREEE (reference sequence). The CDR3 loop reads CASSLAGTGVGYTF. The CDR3 region has the DNA TGTGCCAGCAGCTTGGCCGGGACAGGGGTCGGCTACACCTTC.

The CDR3 loop reads CASSSTRDSPGAFF. In DNA form, the CDR3 reads TGTGCCAGCAGCTCAACCCGGGACAGCCCTGGGGCTTTCTTT. V and J are TRBV7-3 and TRBJ1-1; 7 bases agree with TRBD1. Germline assignment: CDR1 SGHTA and CDR2 FQGTGA. Losses at the gene ends were 4 bases for V and 11 bases for J; bases not matched to a gene: 13. This CDR3 is 14 amino acids long.

The V gene is TRBV7-2, the J gene TRBJ2-1; D unclear. CDR1 SGHTA and CDR2 FQGNSA come from the germline V gene. Trimming took 1 base from V and 8 from J, leaving 9 bases between them. CDR3 length: 13 amino acids. The CDR3 spells CASSLVRYDEQFF. CDR3 DNA: TGTGCCAGCAGCTTAGTGAGGTACGATGAGCAGTTCTTC.

V gene TRBV4-1 combines with J gene TRBJ1-3; D is possibly TRBD1 (6 bases). V gave up 1 base and J gave up 8 bases, with 18 bases separating them. Germline-derived CDR1 and CDR2 are MGHRA and YSYEKL. The CDR3 covers 16 residues. For the CDR3, the DNA is TGCGCCAGCAGCCAAGTTACCGGGGGCGCCGGTTACACCATATATTTT. This sequence encodes CASSQVTGGAGYTIYF.

The chain uses TRBV6-6 and TRBJ1-1, with 7 bases identical to TRBD1. Per the germline V gene, CDR1 is MNHNY and CDR2 is SVGAGI (reference sequence). The CDR3 covers 14 residues. The V gene end was trimmed by 6 bases and the J gene end by 0 bases; junction bases not matched to a gene: 4. CDR3: CASSPTGLNTEAFF. In nucleotides, the CDR3 is TGTGCCAGCAGCCCGACAGGGTTGAACACTGAAGCTTTCTTT.

The CDR3 reads CASSAVAGVHEQFF. For the CDR3, the DNA is TGTGCCAGCAGCGCGGTAGCGGGAGTACATGAGCAGTTCTTC. The rearrangement joins TRBV9 to TRBJ2-1; TRBD2 aligns across 9 bases. The length of the CDR3 is 14 residues. The germline CDR1 and CDR2 sequences are SGDLS and YYNGEE. Trimming removed 3 bases from V and 8 bases from J; junction bases left unmatched: 6.

This sequence joins TRBV19 and TRBJ2-3; 8 bases agree with TRBD1. The CDR3 runs to 16 residues. The germline V gene encodes CDR1 LNHDA and CDR2 SQIVND (reference sequence). Unmatched junction bases numbered 9, after V lost 5 bases and J lost 2 bases. CDR3 in amino acids: CASSFDRGLHTDTQYF. The CDR3 bases are TGTGCCAGTAGTTTCGACAGGGGACTCCACACAGATACGCAGTATTTT.

The rearrangement joins TRBV29-1 to TRBJ2-1, with no clear D. The CDR3 totals 16 residues. Germline V gives CDR1 SQVTM, CDR2 ANQGSEA. V was pared by 1 base and J by 0 bases, with 13 bases between. This CDR3 reads CSVEGRLIGSYNEQFF. DNA for the CDR3: TGCAGCGTTGAAGGTAGATTAATCGGCTCCTACAATGAGCAGTTCTTC.

The CDR3: CASSSPTGDTGELFF. The DNA for the CDR3 is TGTGCCAGCAGTTCCCCCACAGGGGACACCGGGGAGCTGTTTTTT. The gene calls are TRBV28 and TRBJ2-2, with TRBD1 matching over 7 bases. Germline CDR1 and CDR2: MDHEN and SYDVKM. With V trimmed by 4 bases and J by 3 bases, 5 bases remained unmatched. CDR3 size: 15 residues. Drawing the rest from reference TRBV28 and TRBJ2-2, the complete variable domain is DVKVTQSSRYLVKRTGEKVFLECVQDMDHENMFWYRQDPGLGLRLIYFSYDVKMKEKGDIPEGYSVSREKKERFSLILESASTNQTSMYLCASSSPTGDTGELFFGEGSRLTVL.

This clone was counted a few times. This chain connects TRBV7-9 to TRBJ1-1, with TRBD1 matching over 7 bases. CDR3 length equals 16 residues. The germline gives CDR1 SEHNR, CDR2 FQNEAQ (reference sequence). V shed 1 base and J 1 base; nucleotides not matched to a gene: 6. This CDR3 is CASSLVSNRGNTEAFF. CDR3 DNA sequence: TGTGCCAGCAGCTTAGTATCGAACAGGGGGAACACTGAAGCTTTCTTT.

With regard to this clone: Other nucleotide sequences from this sample produce the same CDR3. The chain uses TRBV5-1 and TRBJ1-5; no clear D. Trimming took off 1 base at V and 4 bases at J, with 6 bases between the two ends. The germline CDR1 and CDR2 sequences are SGHRS and YFSETQ. The CDR3 totals 13 residues. The CDR3 DNA reads as TGCGCCAGCAGCTTGTTTGGGAATCAGCCCCAGCATTTT. Its translation: CASSLFGNQPQHF. The complete variable domain, with remaining parts taken from reference TRBV5-1 and TRBJ1-5, reads KAGVTQTPRYLIKTRGQQVTLSCSPISGHRSVSWYQQTPGQGLQFLFEYFSETQRNKGNFPGRFSGRQFSNSRSEMNVSTLELGDSALYLCASSLFGNQPQHFGDGTRLSIL.

The J gene is TRBJ1-2, the V gene TRBV7-2; TRBD1 might be the D (5 bases). From germline, CDR1 is SGHTA and CDR2 FQGNSA. The ends were cut back, 2 bases at V and 7 bases at J, with 14 bases in the middle. The CDR3 runs to 14 residues. CDR3 nucleotide sequence: TGTGCCAGCAGCTTATCGGGGGGATCAAGTGGCTACACCTTC. Translating it yields CASSLSGGSSGYTF.

The chain joins TRBV6-5 to TRBJ2-7; D is unresolved. The CDR3 length is 11 residues. Germline CDR1 and CDR2: MNHEY and SVGAGI. With 5 bases removed from V and 5 bases from J, the gap between germline ends came to 7 bases. The CDR3 here is CASSPWNEQYF. The CDR3, as DNA: TGTGCCAGCAGTCCTTGGAACGAGCAGTACTTC.

V is TRBV29-1 and J is TRBJ2-2, with 10 bases lining up with TRBD2. Germline V gives CDR1 SQVTM, CDR2 ANQGSEA. The CDR3 length is 14 residues. V lost 7 bases and J lost 7; bases outside the gene matches: 9. CDR3 DNA sequence: TGCAGCGCTAGTTGGGTAGCGGGAGGCGGGGAGCTGTTTTTT. It encodes CSASWVAGGGELFF.

The chain couples TRBV28 to TRBJ2-7; TRBD1 matches 9 bases. The length of the CDR3 is 12 residues. Losses at the gene ends were 8 bases for V and 3 bases for J; bases not matched to a gene: 2. Germline CDR1 MDHEN, CDR2 SYDVKM. In DNA form, the CDR3 reads TGTGCCAGCCGGGACAGGGTCTACGAGCAGTACTTC. Translating gives CASRDRVYEQYF.

The CDR3 DNA is TGTGCCAGCAGTTTATTCCCGCGGCGGAAGGACGAGGATTATGGCTACACCTTC. Its protein product is CASSLFPRRKDEDYGYTF. The chain recombines TRBV28 with TRBJ1-2; D remains ambiguous. Trimming pared 1 base from V and 5 bases from J, leaving 23 bases between. This CDR3 region has 18 residues. Germline V gene sequence: CDR1 MDHEN, CDR2 SYDVKM.

Concerning this clone itself: This CDR3 is also generated by other DNA sequences in the sample. This sequence joins TRBV2 and TRBJ2-7; 11 bases are shared with TRBD2. The CDR3 runs 14 residues. Losses at the gene ends were 5 bases for V and 4 bases for J; bases not matched to a gene: 4. CDR1 and CDR2 from the germline V gene are SNHLY and FYNNEI. The CDR3 region has the DNA TGTGCCAGCAGTCCCGGGACTAGCGGATACGAGCAGTACTTC. It translates to CASSPGTSGYEQYF.

The chain is built from TRBV5-4 and TRBJ1-1; no clear D. CDR3 length: 14 residues. Germline assignment: CDR1 SGHNT and CDR2 YYREEE (reference sequence). V gave up 4 bases and J gave up 4 bases, with 14 bases separating them. The DNA for the CDR3 is TGTGCCAGCAGCCATGATGACTTTATCACTGAAGCTTTCTTT. Protein: CASSHDDFITEAFF.

This rearrangement joins TRBV2 to TRBJ2-1; perhaps D is TRBD1 or TRBD2 (5 bases each). CDR1 is SNHLY, CDR2 FYNNEI, per germline. The CDR3 consists of 15 residues. V was shortened by 2 bases and J by 1 base, with 9 bases between the two germline ends. The CDR3: CASSELGESYNEQFF. CDR3 DNA: TGTGCCAGCAGTGAATTAGGGGAGTCCTACAATGAGCAGTTCTTC.

About this clone itself: Other DNA sequences within the sample encode an identical CDR3. The chain recombines TRBV5-4 with TRBJ1-3, with 8 bases fitting TRBD1. The length of the CDR3 is 15 residues. V was clipped by 2 bases and J by 0 bases; unmatched bases: 1. CDR1 is SGHNT and CDR2 is YYREEE in the germline V gene (reference sequence). The CDR3 nucleotides read TGTGCCAGCAGCTTCGACAGGGGCTCTGGAAACACCATATATTTT. Its protein is CASSFDRGSGNTIYF.

V gene TRBV18 combines with J gene TRBJ2-1; 8 bases fit TRBD2. The CDR3 spans 13 residues. V lost 1 base to trimming and J lost 14 bases; unmatched junction nucleotides: 7. Germline-derived CDR1 and CDR2 are KGHSH and LQKENI. CDR3 protein: CASSPQKLAEKFF. The CDR3 nucleotides are TGTGCCAGCTCACCACAGAAACTAGCGGAGAAGTTCTTC.

This chain connects TRBV10-3 to TRBJ2-7; TRBD1 matches 7 bases. The germline V gene has CDR1 ENHRY and CDR2 SYGVKD. J gave up 1 base and V 9 bases, and 6 bases lay outside the gene matches. This CDR3 is 13 amino acids long. The CDR3 protein is CAISTGNSYEQYF. CDR3 sequence (DNA): TGTGCCATTTCGACAGGGAATTCCTACGAGCAGTACTTC.